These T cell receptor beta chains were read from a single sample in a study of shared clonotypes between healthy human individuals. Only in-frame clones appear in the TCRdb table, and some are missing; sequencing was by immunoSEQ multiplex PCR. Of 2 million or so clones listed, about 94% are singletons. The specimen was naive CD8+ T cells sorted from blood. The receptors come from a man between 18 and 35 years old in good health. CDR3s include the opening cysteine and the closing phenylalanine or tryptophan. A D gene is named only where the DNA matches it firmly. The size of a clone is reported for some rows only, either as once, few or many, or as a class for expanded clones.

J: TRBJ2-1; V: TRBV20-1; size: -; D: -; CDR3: CSASYNEQFF; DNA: TGCAGTGCGTCATACAATGAGCAGTTCTTC
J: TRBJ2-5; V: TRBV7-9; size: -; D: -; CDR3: CASSPSLQETQYF; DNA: TGTGCCAGCAGCCCCAGCCTACAAGAGACCCAGTACTTC
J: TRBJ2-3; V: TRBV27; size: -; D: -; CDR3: CASSAVASTDTQYF; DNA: TGTGCCAGCAGTGCGGTAGCGAGCACAGATACGCAGTATTTT
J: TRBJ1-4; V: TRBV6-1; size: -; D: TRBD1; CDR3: CASSEGTGFEKLFF; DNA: TGTGCCAGCAGCGAAGGGACAGGGTTTGAAAAACTGTTTTTT
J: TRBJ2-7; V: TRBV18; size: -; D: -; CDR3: CASSPETGDSYEQYF; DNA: TGTGCCAGCTCACCAGAGACAGGCGACTCCTACGAGCAGTACTTC
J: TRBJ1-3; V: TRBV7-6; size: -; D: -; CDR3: CASSLGPGNTIYF; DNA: TGTGCCAGCAGCTTAGGCCCTGGAAACACCATATATTTT
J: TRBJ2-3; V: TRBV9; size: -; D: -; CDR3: CASSVEGDSTDTQYF; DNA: TGTGCCAGCAGCGTAGAGGGGGACAGCACAGATACGCAGTATTTT
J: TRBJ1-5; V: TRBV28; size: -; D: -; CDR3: CASSFLGVDQPQHF; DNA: TGTGCCAGCAGTTTTTTGGGGGTAGACCAGCCCCAGCATTTT
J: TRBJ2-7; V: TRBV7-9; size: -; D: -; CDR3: CASSSGSSYEQYF; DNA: TGTGCCAGCAGCTCTGGGAGCTCCTACGAGCAGTACTTC
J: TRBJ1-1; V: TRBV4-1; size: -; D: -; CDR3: CASSQWAEYVEAFF; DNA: TGCGCCAGCAGCCAGTGGGCAGAGTACGTTGAAGCTTTCTTT
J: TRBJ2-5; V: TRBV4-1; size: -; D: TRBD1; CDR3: CASSQDMRGRIFDSETQYF; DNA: TGCGCCAGCAGCCAAGATATGAGGGGGCGGATCTTCGATTCGGAGACCCAGTACTTC
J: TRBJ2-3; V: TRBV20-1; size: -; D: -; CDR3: CSARRPSTQYF; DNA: TGCAGTGCTAGACGCCCTTCAACGCAGTATTTT
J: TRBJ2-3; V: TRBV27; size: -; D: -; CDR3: CASSFDLTDTQYF; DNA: TGTGCCAGCAGTTTCGATCTCACAGATACGCAGTATTTT
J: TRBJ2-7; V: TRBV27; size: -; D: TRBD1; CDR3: CASSSSGGLREQYF; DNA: TGTGCCAGCAGTTCATCAGGGGGCCTCCGGGAGCAGTACTTC
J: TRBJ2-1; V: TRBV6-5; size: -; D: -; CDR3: CASSPATGTYNEQFF; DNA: TGTGCCAGCAGCCCTGCTACAGGAACCTACAATGAGCAGTTCTTC
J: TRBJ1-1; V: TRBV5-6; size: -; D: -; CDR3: CASSLGGGDTEAFF; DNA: TGTGCCAGCAGCTTGGGGGGCGGGGACACTGAAGCTTTCTTT
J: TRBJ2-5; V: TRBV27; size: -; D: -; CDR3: CASSLGVGGETQYF; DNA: TGTGCCAGCAGTTTAGGCGTGGGAGGAGAGACCCAGTACTTC
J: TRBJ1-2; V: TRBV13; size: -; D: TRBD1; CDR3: CASSPGQGAWYGYTF; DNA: TGTGCCAGCAGCCCTGGACAGGGGGCTTGGTATGGCTACACCTTC
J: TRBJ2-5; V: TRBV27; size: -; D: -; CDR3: CASSKLTSKTKETQYF; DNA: TGTGCCAGCAGCAAACTAACTAGCAAAACTAAAGAGACCCAGTACTTC
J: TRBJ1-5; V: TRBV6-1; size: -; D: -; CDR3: CATREVNQPQHF; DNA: TGTGCCACCAGGGAGGTGAATCAGCCCCAGCATTTT
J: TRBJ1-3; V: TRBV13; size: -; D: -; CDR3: CATGPSGNTIYF; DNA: TGTGCTACAGGGCCCTCTGGAAACACCATATATTTT
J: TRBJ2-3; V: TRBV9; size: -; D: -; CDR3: CASSAGGGDTQYF; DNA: TGTGCCAGCAGCGCCGGTGGGGGGGATACGCAGTATTTT
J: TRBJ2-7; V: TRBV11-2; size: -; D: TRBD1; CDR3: CATRQGSGEQYF; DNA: TGTGCCACTAGACAGGGCTCGGGCGAGCAGTACTTC
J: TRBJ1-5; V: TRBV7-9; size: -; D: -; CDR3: CASSQGDQPQHF; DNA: TGTGCCAGCAGCCAAGGGGATCAGCCCCAGCATTTT
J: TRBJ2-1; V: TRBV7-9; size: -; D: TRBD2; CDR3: CASSSGTSGGNEQFF; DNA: TGTGCCAGCAGCTCCGGGACTAGCGGGGGGAATGAGCAGTTCTTC
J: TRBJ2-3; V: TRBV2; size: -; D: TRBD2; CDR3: CASSEAQGLALRDTQYF; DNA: TGTGCCAGCAGTGAAGCCCAAGGACTAGCTTTGAGAGATACGCAGTATTTT
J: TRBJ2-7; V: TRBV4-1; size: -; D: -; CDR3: CASSQTQTYEQYF; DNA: TGCGCCAGCAGCCAAACACAGACCTACGAGCAGTACTTC
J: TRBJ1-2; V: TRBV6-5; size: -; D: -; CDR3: CASRARGVLYGYTF; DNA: TGTGCCAGCCGAGCCCGGGGTGTACTCTATGGCTACACCTTC
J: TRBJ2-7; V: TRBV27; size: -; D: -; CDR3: CASSSSNSYEQYF; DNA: TGTGCCAGCAGCTCCTCGAACTCCTACGAGCAGTACTTC
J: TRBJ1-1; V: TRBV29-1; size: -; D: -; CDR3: CSVEDRDNTEAFF; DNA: TGCAGCGTTGAAGACAGGGACAACACTGAAGCTTTCTTT
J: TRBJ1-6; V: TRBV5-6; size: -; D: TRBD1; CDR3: CVSRFGTGGDSPLHF; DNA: TGTGTCAGCAGGTTCGGGACAGGGGGGGATTCACCCCTCCACTTT
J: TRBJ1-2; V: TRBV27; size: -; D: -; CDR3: CASSLLSGGAMDGYTF; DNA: TGTGCCAGCAGTTTATTGTCCGGGGGCGCGATGGATGGCTACACCTTC
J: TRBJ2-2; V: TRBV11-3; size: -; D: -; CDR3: CASSSHGELFF; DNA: TGTGCCAGCAGCTCCCACGGGGAGCTGTTTTTT
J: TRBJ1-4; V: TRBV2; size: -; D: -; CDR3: CASVGRGEKLFF; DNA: TGTGCCAGCGTTGGCAGAGGGGAAAAACTGTTTTTT
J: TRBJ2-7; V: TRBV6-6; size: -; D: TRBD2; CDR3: CASPSLRGGQYF; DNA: TGTGCCAGCCCATCCCTCCGCGGGGGGCAGTACTTC
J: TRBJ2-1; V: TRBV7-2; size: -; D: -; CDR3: CASSEFGGNEQFF; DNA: TGTGCCAGCAGCGAATTCGGTGGCAATGAGCAGTTCTTC
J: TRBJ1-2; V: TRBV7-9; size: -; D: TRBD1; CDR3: CASSFPGTGDGYTF; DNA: TGTGCCAGCAGCTTTCCCGGGACAGGGGATGGCTACACCTTC
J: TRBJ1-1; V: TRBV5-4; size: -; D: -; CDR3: CASRSGHTEAFF; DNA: TGTGCCAGCAGGTCCGGACACACTGAAGCTTTCTTT
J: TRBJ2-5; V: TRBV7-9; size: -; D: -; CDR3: CASTAPAGQETQYF; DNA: TGTGCCAGCACCGCCCCGGCAGGTCAAGAGACCCAGTACTTC
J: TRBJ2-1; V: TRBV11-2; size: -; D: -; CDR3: CASSETSRYNEQFF; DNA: TGTGCCAGCAGCGAGACTAGTCGGTACAATGAGCAGTTCTTC
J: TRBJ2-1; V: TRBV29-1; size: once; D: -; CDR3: CSVEDPRGTYNEQFF; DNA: TGCAGCGTTGAAGATCCGAGGGGTACCTACAATGAGCAGTTCTTC
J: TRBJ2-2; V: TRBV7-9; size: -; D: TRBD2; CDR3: CASSFSLTSGRGTGELFF; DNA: TGTGCCAGCAGCTTTTCCCTGACTAGCGGGAGAGGGACCGGGGAGCTGTTTTTT
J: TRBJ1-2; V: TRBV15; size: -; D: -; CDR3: CATSSTYPNYGYTF; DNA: TGTGCCACCAGCAGTACCTACCCTAACTATGGCTACACCTTC
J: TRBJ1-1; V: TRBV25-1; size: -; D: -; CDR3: CASSPGSNTEAFF; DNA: TGTGCCAGCAGCCCCGGGTCGAACACTGAAGCTTTCTTT
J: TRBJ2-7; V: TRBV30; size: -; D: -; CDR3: CACPPNGVGSEQYF; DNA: TGTGCCTGTCCGCCAAACGGAGTAGGATCCGAGCAGTACTTC
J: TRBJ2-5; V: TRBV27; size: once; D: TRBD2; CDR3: CASSMGLAATQYF; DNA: TGTGCCAGCAGTATGGGACTAGCTGCGACCCAGTACTTC
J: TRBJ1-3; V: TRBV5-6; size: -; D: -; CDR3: CASSGDSGNTIYF; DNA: TGTGCCAGCAGCGGGGATTCTGGAAACACCATATATTTT
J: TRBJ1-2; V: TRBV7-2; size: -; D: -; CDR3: CASSEIGDLYGYTF; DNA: TGTGCCAGCAGCGAGATCGGGGACCTCTATGGCTACACCTTC
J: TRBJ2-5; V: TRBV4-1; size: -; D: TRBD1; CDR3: CASSQIGTGEHTAQYF; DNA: TGCGCCAGCAGCCAGATTGGGACAGGGGAGCACACGGCCCAGTACTTC
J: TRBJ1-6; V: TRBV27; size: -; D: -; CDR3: CASSLALYNSPLHF; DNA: TGTGCCAGCAGTTTGGCCCTCTATAATTCACCCCTCCACTTT
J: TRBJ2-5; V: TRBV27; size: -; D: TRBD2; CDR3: CASSPGLAGETQYF; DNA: TGTGCCAGCAGTCCTGGACTAGCGGGAGAGACCCAGTACTTC
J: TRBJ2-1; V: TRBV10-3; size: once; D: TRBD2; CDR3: CAISAQVLAGGHWDEQFF; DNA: TGTGCCATCAGTGCCCAAGTTCTAGCGGGAGGGCATTGGGATGAGCAGTTCTTC
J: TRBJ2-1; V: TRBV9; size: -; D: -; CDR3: CASSALGRDNEQFF; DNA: TGTGCCAGCAGCGCACTAGGTCGGGACAATGAGCAGTTCTTC
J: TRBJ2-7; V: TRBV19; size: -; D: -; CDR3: CASSPQGVHEQYF; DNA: TGTGCCAGTAGTCCCCAAGGAGTCCACGAGCAGTACTTC